One and the same sample provided the 13 T cell receptor beta chains below, sequenced in a study of human T cells and chemical hapten exposure. The study extracted total RNA from unfractionated whole blood. TCRdb processed the 5' RACE reads anew with MiXCR; each CDR3 protein has one entry. The sample includes 81,000 or so distinct CDR3 sequences, about 7.7% of them seen just once. The origin of the receptors is a male donor in good health.

For the CDR3, the DNA is TGTGCCAGCAGGGGACAGGGAAAGGGCACTGAAGCTTTCTTT. Encoded protein: CASRGQGKGTEAFF. The V and J genes are TRBV3-1 and TRBJ1-1, with 9 bases matching TRBD1. CDR1 LGHDT and CDR2 YNNKEL come from the germline V gene (reference sequence). The CDR3 sequence is 14 residues long. With V trimmed by 6 bases and J by 4 bases, 6 bases remained unmatched.

This clonotype has just a few counts. The gene calls are TRBV27 and TRBJ1-4, with TRBD1 matching 10 bases. Losses at the gene ends were 5 bases for V and 6 bases for J; bases not matched to a gene: 9. There are 16 residues in the CDR3. The germline V gene encodes CDR1 MNHEY and CDR2 SMNVEV (reference sequence). CDR3 in amino acids: CASSPTGTGVDEKLFF. Here the CDR3 DNA reads TGTGCCAGCAGTCCAACCGGGACAGGGGTTGATGAAAAACTGTTTTTT. Looking up the rest from reference TRBV27 and TRBJ1-4 gives the full variable domain: EAQVTQNPRYLITVTGKKLTVTCSQNMNHEYMSWYRQDPGLGLRQIYYSMNVEVTDKGDVPEGYKVSRKEKRNFPLILESPSPNQTSLYFCASSPTGTGVDEKLFFGSGTQLSVL.

The V gene is TRBV12-3 or TRBV12-4, the J gene TRBJ1-1, with 7 nucleotides matching TRBD1. J lost 0 bases, V lost 6 bases, and 4 bases had no gene match. The CDR3 consists of 14 residues. The chain's CDR3 is CASSPTGLNTEAFF. CDR3 DNA sequence: TGTGCCAGCAGCCCGACAGGGTTGAACACTGAAGCTTTCTTT.

This clonotype was seen ten or more times. The chain recombines TRBV3-1 with TRBJ2-7, with D maybe TRBD2 (6 bases). CDR3 length: 14 residues. Germline V lookup: CDR1 LGHDT, CDR2 YNNKEL (reference sequence). V dropped 4 bases and J dropped 0 bases, with 10 bases sitting between them. CDR3 protein: CASSLRGFSYEQYF. The CDR3 DNA reads TGTGCCAGCAGCCTCCGGGGGTTCTCCTACGAGCAGTACTTC.

This clonotype was recorded many times. The genes are TRBV11-2 and TRBJ1-2, with D possibly being TRBD1 (5 bases). This CDR3 is 15 amino acids long. V lost 0 bases, J lost 2 bases, and 10 bases lay in between. Germline V CDR1 and CDR2: SGHAT, FQNNGV. CDR3 region: CASSLELSGNYGYTF. In DNA form, the CDR3 reads TGTGCCAGCAGCTTAGAGTTGTCAGGGAACTATGGCTACACCTTC.

This clonotype has ten or more counts. The rearrangement uses TRBV12-5 and TRBJ1-5; D remains unclear. Deletions cut 8 bases from V and 4 bases from J, with 12 bases between. This CDR3 spans 13 amino acids. Germline V CDR1 and CDR2: LGHNT, FRNRAP. CDR3 bases: TGTGCTAGTACCAACGGAGTTAATCAGCCCCAGCATTTT. It is translated as CASTNGVNQPQHF. The full variable domain, its missing parts supplied by reference TRBV12-5 and TRBJ1-5, is DARVTQTPRHKVTEMGQEVTMRCQPILGHNTVFWYRQTMMQGLELLAYFRNRAPLDDSGMPKDRFSAEMPDATLATLKIQPSEPRDSAVYFCASTNGVNQPQHFGDGTRLSIL.

For this clonotype: A read error may explain this, as a much larger clone is one base away. The gene calls are TRBV7-9 and TRBJ2-5, with no clear D. V was pared by 3 bases and J by 1 base, with 15 bases between. Germline V gene sequence: CDR1 SEHNR, CDR2 FQNEAQ (reference sequence). The CDR3 runs 16 residues. The CDR3 region has the DNA TGTGCCAGCAGCTTCGAAGCGTTGGGCGGCCAAGAGACCCAGTACTTC. Its protein product is CASSFEALGGQETQYF.

This clonotype was counted many times. This chain joins TRBV6-1 and TRBJ1-3; D call uncertain. Germline loops: CDR1 MNHNS, CDR2 SASEGT. Trimming removed 6 bases from V and 2 bases from J, with 11 bases in between. This CDR3 has 14 residues. CDR3 DNA: TGTGCCAGCAGGGAGACACTCCCTGGAAACACCATATATTTT. It is translated as CASRETLPGNTIYF.

This clonotype was seen repeatedly, ten times or more. The rearrangement joins TRBV12-3 or TRBV12-4 to TRBJ2-3; 7 nucleotides align to TRBD2. The CDR3 contains 13 residues. With 7 bases clipped from V and 6 bases from J, the junction kept 7 bases outside the gene matches. CDR3 bases: TGTGCCAGCACATTCGGGGGGTCGGATACGCAGTATTTT. This sequence encodes CASTFGGSDTQYF.

This clonotype was seen a handful of times. V and J are TRBV15 and TRBJ2-3; D is perhaps TRBD1 or TRBD2 (5 bases each). The CDR3 runs 15 residues. Trimming took 1 base from V and 1 from J, leaving 9 bases between them. Germline CDR1 is LNHNV and CDR2 is YYDKDF (reference sequence). This CDR3 reads CATSRARGGTDTQYF. CDR3 nucleotides: TGTGCCACCAGCAGAGCAAGAGGGGGCACAGATACGCAGTATTTT.

At least ten counts were recorded for this clonotype. The genes are TRBV5-1 and TRBJ1-1; D gene ambiguous. From germline, CDR1 is SGHRS and CDR2 YFSETQ. V was trimmed by 0 bases and J by 6 bases, leaving 15 bases between them. This CDR3 comprises 15 residues. The CDR3 spells CASSLDLRGSSEAFF. The CDR3 DNA reads as TGCGCCAGCAGCTTGGACCTACGAGGGAGCTCTGAAGCTTTCTTT.

Many counts were recorded for this clonotype. This chain joins TRBV6-5 and TRBJ2-3; 14 positions match TRBD2. Germline assignment: CDR1 MNHEY and CDR2 SVGAGI. CDR3 size: 15 residues. J lost 5 bases, V lost 6 bases, and 4 bases had no gene match. In DNA form, the CDR3 reads TGTGCCAGCAGCCGCGGGACTAGCGGGAGAGATACGCAGTATTTT. Residues: CASSRGTSGRDTQYF.

This clonotype was observed at least ten times. V gene TRBV5-1 combines with J gene TRBJ2-5; no firm D call. Trimming took 3 bases from V and 5 from J, leaving 11 bases between them. This CDR3 region has 13 residues. Germline V gene data show CDR1 as SGHRS and CDR2 as YFSETQ. CDR3: CASSSGLTETQYF. The CDR3 DNA follows: TGCGCCAGCAGCTCCGGTTTGACCGAGACCCAGTACTTC.